The 16 T cell receptor beta chains below all came from one sample that was sequenced in a study of neoadjuvant anti-PD-1 for oral cavity cancer. Profiling relied on immunoSEQ multiplex PCR, and the TCRdb table lists in-frame clones only, not all of them. The table records 65,000 to 95,000 clones, approximately 80% of them present only once. The source was PBMCs, collected before nivolumab (anti-PD-1) treatment. All receptors derive from a person aged 35 to 85 with oral cavity squamous cell carcinoma.

The chain has TRBV10-3 and TRBJ1-5, with D unresolved. Deletions cut 0 bases from V and 15 bases from J, with 15 bases between. Germline V lookup: CDR1 ENHRY, CDR2 SYGVKD. This CDR3 contains 13 residues. The CDR3, as DNA: TGTGCCATCAGTGAGTCGAGGGATCGTGGCCCGCATTTT. As protein: CAISESRDRGPHF.

This chain uses TRBV25-1 with TRBJ1-2; no definite D call. The CDR3 is made up of 12 amino acids. Germline V gene sequence: CDR1 MGHDK, CDR2 SYGVNS. V shed 5 bases and J shed 7 bases, with 11 bases lying between them. Written as DNA, the CDR3 is TGTGCCAGCAGTTCCGGGCCTGGTGGCTACACCTTC. Encoded protein: CASSSGPGGYTF.

In DNA form, the CDR3 reads TGTGCCAGTAGCGATCCCGGAAACACCGGGGAGCTGTTTTTT. Residues: CASSDPGNTGELFF. The chain couples TRBV19 to TRBJ2-2; D is unresolved. The CDR3 covers 14 residues. The ends were cut back, 6 bases at V and 2 bases at J, with 10 bases in the middle. Germline CDR1 LNHDA, CDR2 SQIVND (reference sequence).

The chain links TRBV7-2 to TRBJ2-7; the D gene could be TRBD1 or TRBD2 (5 bases each). V was shortened by 6 bases and J by 0 bases, with 9 bases between the two germline ends. Germline V gives CDR1 SGHTA, CDR2 FQGNSA. The CDR3 consists of 13 residues. The CDR3 loop reads CASRLGVSYEQYF. The CDR3, as DNA: TGTGCCAGCAGGTTGGGGGTCTCCTACGAGCAGTACTTC.

The chain carries TRBV28 and TRBJ1-5, with D unresolved. The CDR3 has 15 residues. V dropped 3 bases and J dropped 1 base, with 10 bases sitting between them. The germline V gene has CDR1 MDHEN and CDR2 SYDVKM. CDR3 region: CASSFSVSSNQPQHF. CDR3 nucleotides: TGTGCCAGCAGTTTCTCGGTTAGCAGCAATCAGCCCCAGCATTTT.

CDR3: CASKAGTDTQYF. DNA for the CDR3: TGTGCCAGCAAGGCTGGCACAGATACGCAGTATTTT. The genes are TRBV27 and TRBJ2-3; D call uncertain. V shed 7 bases and J shed 1 base, with 6 bases lying between them. Germline V gene lookup returns CDR1 MNHEY and CDR2 SMNVEV (reference sequence). CDR3 length equals 12 residues.

A word on this clone: Other DNA variants within this sample encode the same CDR3. This chain links TRBV7-9 with TRBJ1-1; D not certain. Germline assignment: CDR1 SEHNR and CDR2 FQNEAQ (reference sequence). The CDR3 is 14 amino acids. Trimming took off 1 base at V and 2 bases at J, with 8 bases between the two ends. CDR3 region: CASSLEGSNTEAFF. For the CDR3, the DNA is TGTGCCAGCAGCTTAGAAGGGAGTAACACTGAAGCTTTCTTT.

As concerns this clone: Other DNA sequences in this specimen translate into the identical CDR3. The chain uses TRBV10-3 and TRBJ2-1; 9 bases fit TRBD1. There are 16 residues in the CDR3. With 0 bases clipped from V and 1 base from J, the junction kept 1 base outside the gene matches. The germline CDR1 and CDR2 sequences are ENHRY and SYGVKD. In nucleotides, the CDR3 is TGTGCCATCAGTGAGTCGACAGGGGGTTCCTACAATGAGCAGTTCTTC. Protein product: CAISESTGGSYNEQFF.

The chain couples TRBV4-1 to TRBJ1-2, with D hard to call. Trimming removed 5 bases at V and 4 bases at J, with 8 bases between. The CDR3 loop spans 12 amino acids. Germline V lookup: CDR1 MGHRA, CDR2 YSYEKL. This chain's CDR3 is CASSEGTYGYTF. The DNA of the CDR3 is TGCGCCAGCAGCGAAGGAACCTATGGCTACACCTTC.

The chain is built from TRBV5-1 and TRBJ1-2; D is unclear. Trimming stripped 5 bases from V and 2 bases from J, with 16 bases between. The V gene's germline CDR1 is SGHRS and CDR2 YFSETQ. This CDR3 region has 15 residues. DNA for the CDR3: TGCGCCAGCAGTTTCGGGAACCTACTAAACTATGGCTACACCTTC. Its protein product is CASSFGNLLNYGYTF.

The V and J genes are TRBV1 and TRBJ2-7; the table's D call of TRBD2 was not tested on the DNA. TRBV1 is flagged as a pseudogene. This CDR3 has 15 residues. CDR3 sequence reads: CTSSPRPYFGGEQYF. In DNA, the CDR3 is TGCACCAGCAGCCCCCGGCCATATTTTGGCGGCGAGCAGTACTTC.

The gene calls are TRBV6-5 and TRBJ2-2, with D possibly TRBD2 on 6 matching bases. Germline V lookup: CDR1 MNHEY, CDR2 SVGAGI. The CDR3 runs to 16 residues. V was pared by 0 bases and J by 5 bases, with 13 bases between. The CDR3: CASSYSGGGATGELFF. Written as DNA, the CDR3 is TGTGCCAGCAGTTACTCGGGAGGCGGGGCGACCGGGGAGCTGTTTTTT.

The chain carries TRBV11-1 and TRBJ2-5; 8 bases agree with TRBD2. The V segment lost 0 bases and the J segment 5 bases; nucleotides outside the gene matches: 5. The CDR3 contains 15 residues. Per the germline V gene, CDR1 is SGHAT and CDR2 is FQDESV (reference sequence). The CDR3 loop is CASSLALLAVETQYF. In DNA, the CDR3 is TGTGCCAGCAGCTTAGCGCTACTAGCGGTGGAGACCCAGTACTTC.

The CDR3 is CASRQGAQETQYF. CDR3 coding DNA: TGTGCCAGCAGACAGGGGGCCCAGGAGACCCAGTACTTC. V is TRBV27 and J is TRBJ2-5; 9 bases are a match to TRBD1. J gave up 5 bases and V 6 bases, and 4 bases lay outside the gene matches. The germline V gene encodes CDR1 MNHEY and CDR2 SMNVEV (reference sequence). The CDR3 covers 13 residues.

The chain links TRBV5-1 to TRBJ2-1; no firm D call. Germline V gives CDR1 SGHRS, CDR2 YFSETQ. The CDR3 totals 14 residues. Trimming removed 3 bases at V and 7 bases at J, with 14 bases between. Here the CDR3 DNA reads TGCGCCAGCAGCTCAGGAGTAGATGTAAATGAGCAGTTCTTC. It translates to CASSSGVDVNEQFF.

The V call is TRBV19, the J call TRBJ2-7; D unresolved. Germline CDR1 LNHDA, CDR2 SQIVND (reference sequence). The CDR3 sequence is 13 residues long. V was trimmed by 0 bases and J by 3 bases, leaving 6 bases between them. DNA of the CDR3: TGTGCCAGTAGTATAGAGGGCGGCTACGAGCAGTACTTC. This codes for CASSIEGGYEQYF.